This entry describes one TCR beta chain. The entry originates in a study of blood T cell repertoires in COVID-19. The overall study: Collection of acute and convalescent COVID-19 samples took place in the United States, Italy and Spain. From T cells, B-cell-depleted T cells, or PBMCs came the material, which was cDNA or gDNA.

Symptom resolution, clearance, or two negative PCRs marked the recovered donors of Cohort 3. The V end lost 0 bases, the J end lost 8 bases, and 19 bases lay between the germline ends. The CDR3 is 16 amino acids. Germline-derived CDR1 and CDR2 are LGHNA and YNFKEQ. The protocol was immunoSEQ multiplex PCR, while the TCRdb copy is restricted to in-frame clones and leaves out a portion. The data show a few hundred thousand clones, about 86% seen once. The sequencing input was PBMCs or T cells enriched from blood (not recorded which). The J gene is TRBJ1-2, the V gene TRBV4-2; the D is unclear. The receptor was isolated from a woman in her forties or fifties who had recovered from COVID-19. This chain's CDR3 is CASSQDDSGVGRGYTF. CDR3 bases: TGTGCCAGCAGCCAAGATGATTCCGGGGTCGGGCGGGGCTACACCTTC.